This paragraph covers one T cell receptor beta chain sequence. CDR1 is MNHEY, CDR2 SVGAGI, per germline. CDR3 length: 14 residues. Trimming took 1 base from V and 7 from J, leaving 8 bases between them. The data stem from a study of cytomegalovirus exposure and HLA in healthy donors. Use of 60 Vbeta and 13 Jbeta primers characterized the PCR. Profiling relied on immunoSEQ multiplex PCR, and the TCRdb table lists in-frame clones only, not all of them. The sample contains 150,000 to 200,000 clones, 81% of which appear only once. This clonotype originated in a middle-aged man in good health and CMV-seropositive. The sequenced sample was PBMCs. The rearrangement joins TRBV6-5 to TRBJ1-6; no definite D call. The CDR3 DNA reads TGTGCCAGCAGTTACTTTGAACGGAATTCACCCCTCCACTTT. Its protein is CASSYFERNSPLHF.